Listed here is a single T cell receptor (beta chain). The clone's antigen remains unknown. No much larger clone is present one base from it, and per-base qualities are unavailable. Donors were healthy HIV-negative adults with no recently reported acute infections or vaccinations. All donors were Caucasian adults living in Nashville, Tennessee, USA. Magnetic negative selection was used to enrich CD4+ T cells, after which naive cells were positively selected on CD45RA and the negative fraction became the memory subset. Blood was collected by leukapheresis, and PBMCs were isolated by Ficoll-Histopaque density gradient centrifugation and then cryopreserved in liquid nitrogen vapor phase. Analytical flow cytometry was used to check the purity and quantity of each magnetically sorted T cell population. Each sorted fraction had its genomic DNA isolated and then quantified by UV absorbance on a Nanodrop 2000c.

These data belong to a study of shared clonotypes between healthy human individuals (dated by TCRdb to about 2020). Background on the whole study: Two women and a few men aged 18 to 49 years were included in the cohort. For each donor, three plates each were used for CD4 naive and CD4 memory, two plates were used for CD8 naive, and one plate was used for CD8 memory. Blood TCR repertoires of a handful of healthy adults were deeply sequenced to estimate repertoire size and the extent of clonotype sharing between individuals. To increase sequencing depth and limit assay-specific biases, TCR repertoire library preparation and sequencing were carried out by different laboratories using diverse techniques. Each donor's leukapheresis produced roughly between roughly 0.85 and 10 billion PBMCs. Overall results and qualifications from the work: Naive subsets generally had larger estimated clonotype richness than memory subsets. Sampling was restricted to blood, and TCR repertoires in tissues likely differ from the TCR repertoires found in blood. Because the study included only a small number of donors, the genetic and exposure-history diversity represented was limited. Incomplete sequencing was indicated by rarefaction of sorted-subset datasets, despite the large sequencing depth. Pairwise subsampling led to the expectation that sequencing depth would affect the degree of clonotype sharing among donors. About 4.5% of naive CD4, 3.5% of naive CD8, 2% to 2.5% of memory CD4, and approximately 0.4% of memory CD8 clonotypes were shared across several donors. Higher generation probabilities were observed for clonotypes shared by all four sorted-subset donors than for non-shared clonotypes.

Including cysteine and phenylalanine, the CDR3 has 14 amino acids. The CDR3 DNA has 42 bases and is translated from base 1. V loses 6 bases of germline sequence and J loses 6 bases, and the interval between the two ends is 17 bases. The germline V gene (reference sequence) supplies CDR1 MNHEY and CDR2 SMNVEV. TCR CDR3 regions were amplified from genomic DNA by multiplex PCR using the deep immunoSEQ assay. Extracted genomic DNA from each cell subset was spread evenly across all wells of several immunoSEQ 96-well plates, with each plate serving as a replicate. For sorted subsets, around 200 ng genomic DNA, equal to some 30,000 T cell genomes, was loaded into each replicate PCR. The purified libraries were quantified using a Qubit 3.0 fluorometer, sized with a Bioanalyzer 2100, and then quantified again using the KAPA Library Quantification kit. Every immunoSEQ 96-well plate was sequenced on a dedicated single-read 150-cycle Illumina NextSeq 550 flow cell. The authors processed their data as follows. Because only junctional sequences without quality scores were contained in the immunoSEQ output, filtering matching that applied to full-length reads could not be performed. Sequences were annotated with PyIR, a Python wrapper for IgBLAST v1.9, and V/J genes and CDR3 were assigned using IMGT germline references. Reads were filtered out if the reads had weak V/J assignments (E-value above 1e-6), no CDR3, stop codons, out-of-frame junctions, or ambiguous translated residues. V3J clonotypes were defined as sequences sharing an identical inferred V gene, J gene, and CDR3 amino acid sequence. The percentage overlap between two repertoires was calculated by dividing the number of shared unique clonotypes by the size of the smaller repertoire. Repertoire richness was assessed with RTK rarefaction, the Chao1 estimator, and Recon v2.1 estimates of unobserved clonotypes. Generation probabilities were computed with OLGA for all TCRbeta clonotypes obtained by the gDNA method from a few donors. TCRdb stores this immuneACCESS table with in-frame sequences only. Part of the clones is absent; in the studies checked, under half of the shortfall reflects unresolved V genes, and no reason is known for the rest. V, J and clone size are taken as reported in that table, and D and trimming were inferred from the DNA itself. This sample lists some 2,000,000 clones; around 95% were detected once. Roughly 0.13% of the sample belongs to the ten largest clones.

The chain is encoded by TRBV27 joined to TRBJ1-2; possibly the D gene is TRBD1, per 6 matching bases. The specimen was naive CD4+ T cells sorted from blood. Taken with the paper, the label for cell subset or site translates to: CD45RA+ positively selected. This receptor was obtained from a man aged 18 to 35 in good health. The DNA sequence is as follows: TGTGCCAGCAGCCCTTTGGGGGGCGCGAATGGCTACACCTTC. It translates as CASSPLGGANGYTF.